Each of the 8 T cell receptor beta chains below was sequenced from the same sample in a study of T cell changes during pregnancy in multiple sclerosis. Profiling relied on immunoSEQ multiplex PCR, and the TCRdb table lists in-frame clones only, not all of them. Of fewer than 150,000 clones in the sample, around 97% were seen once. The input for sequencing was peripheral blood, taken after pregnancy. These TCRs come from a female donor with multiple sclerosis, enrolled in a pregnancy study.

The chain links TRBV10-3 to TRBJ1-2; 7 positions match TRBD1. Looked up from germline, CDR1 is ENHRY and CDR2 is SYGVKD. The V segment lost 7 bases and the J segment 6 bases; nucleotides outside the gene matches: 2. The CDR3 extends over 11 amino acids. The CDR3 region has the DNA TGTGCCATCACCCAGGGGGATGGCTACACCTTC. This codes for CAITQGDGYTF.

The rearrangement joins TRBV25-1 to TRBJ2-5; the D gene is possibly TRBD2 (7 bases). CDR3 length equals 15 residues. The germline V gene encodes CDR1 MGHDK and CDR2 SYGVNS. Trimming stripped 3 bases from V and 5 bases from J, with 16 bases between. DNA of the CDR3: TGTGCCAGCAGTGATTACGGGGGGCTCAAGGAGACCCAGTACTTC. This sequence encodes CASSDYGGLKETQYF.

This chain connects TRBV19 to TRBJ1-5; D is ambiguous. The CDR3 length is 13 residues. V was pared by 6 bases and J by 1 base, with 7 bases between. Germline V gene data show CDR1 as LNHDA and CDR2 as SQIVND (reference sequence). Here the CDR3 reads CASSTASNQPQHF. Here the CDR3 DNA reads TGTGCCAGTAGCACCGCGAGCAATCAGCCCCAGCATTTT. Full variable domain (remainder filled in from reference TRBV19 and TRBJ1-5): DGGITQSPKYLFRKEGQNVTLSCEQNLNHDAMYWYRQDPGQGLRLIYYSQIVNDFQKGDIAEGYSVSREKKESFPLTVTSAQKNPTAFYLCASSTASNQPQHFGDGTRLSIL.

The chain is built from TRBV6-6 and TRBJ2-3, with D perhaps TRBD2 (5 bases). Germline values: CDR1 MNHNY, CDR2 SVGAGI (reference sequence). The V end lost 5 bases, the J end lost 4 bases, and 13 bases lay between the germline ends. CDR3 length equals 14 residues. The CDR3 sequence: CASSPPGVPDTQYF. The CDR3 DNA reads TGTGCCAGCAGTCCCCCCGGGGTTCCAGATACGCAGTATTTT.

CDR3 region: CASSRDRVVTGELFF. CDR3 coding DNA: TGTGCCAGCAGCCGGGACAGGGTAGTAACCGGGGAGCTGTTTTTT. This sequence joins TRBV5-4 and TRBJ2-2, with 9 bases identical to TRBD1. The CDR3 has 15 residues. In germline, CDR1 is SGHNT, CDR2 YYREEE (reference sequence). The junction had 6 bases not matched to a gene; V was cut back by 4 bases and J by 5 bases.

The chain recombines TRBV28 with TRBJ1-2, with 7 bases aligning to TRBD1. The germline V gene has CDR1 MDHEN and CDR2 SYDVKM. The V and J ends lost 5 bases and 4 bases, in that order; junction bases with no gene match: 4. This CDR3 is 13 amino acids long. For the CDR3, the DNA is TGTGCCAGCAGTCAACAGGGGTTCTATGGCTACACCTTC. Protein: CASSQQGFYGYTF.

The rearrangement links TRBV2 to TRBJ1-5, with 9 bases fitting TRBD1. V shed 3 bases, J shed 1 base, and the junction held 10 bases outside the gene matches. The CDR3 covers 18 residues. Germline-derived CDR1 and CDR2 are SNHLY and FYNNEI. In DNA, the CDR3 is TGTGCCAGCAGTGAGGAGCGAGGGACAGGGATAAGCAATCAGCCCCAGCATTTT. Translating gives CASSEERGTGISNQPQHF.

The CDR3 loop is CASSLVGQGILSGYTF. CDR3 sequence (DNA): TGTGCCAGCAGCTTAGTAGGACAGGGGATATTGAGCGGCTACACCTTC. V is TRBV7-2 and J is TRBJ1-2; TRBD1 aligns across 9 bases. With V trimmed by 1 base and J by 8 bases, 11 bases remained unmatched. The CDR3 totals 16 residues. Germline assignment: CDR1 SGHTA and CDR2 FQGNSA. Supplemented by reference TRBV7-2 and TRBJ1-2, the full variable domain reads GAGVSQSPSNKVTEKGKDVELRCDPISGHTALYWYRQSLGQGLEFLIYFQGNSAPDKSGLPSDRFSAERTGGSVSTLTIQRTQQEDSAVYLCASSLVGQGILSGYTFGSGTRLTVV.